The sequence of this T cell receptor (beta chain) was determined in a study of shared clonotypes between healthy human individuals. Study-level findings and limits: The researchers took only blood, and tissue repertoires probably look different.

This clone was detected only a few times. What it binds is not known. Other DNA sequences from this sample encode an identical CDR3 as well. Clones were read by immunoSEQ multiplex PCR, and TCRdb kept only the in-frame ones, dropping some. The table shows 400,000 to 600,000 clones, with roughly 83% occurring only once. This CDR3 is 12 amino acids long. Trimming took 4 bases from V and 5 from J, leaving 6 bases between them. The germline gives CDR1 SNHLY, CDR2 FYNNEI. This TCR derives from a woman in her forties in good health. Some clones in this sample may be carry-over from other donors' samples. Sequenced input: PBMCs. This chain connects TRBV2 to TRBJ1-5; weak D call: TRBD1 (5 bases). CDR3 nucleotides: TGTGCCAGCAGTGGAGGGGATCAGCCCCAGCATTTT. Amino acid sequence: CASSGGDQPQHF. The full variable domain, completed using reference TRBV2 and TRBJ1-5, is EPEVTQTPSHQVTQMGQEVILRCVPISNHLYFYWYRQILGQKVEFLVSFYNNEISEKSEIFDDQFSVERPDGSNFTLKIRSTKLEDSAMYFCASSGGDQPQHFGDGTRLSIL.